One sample yielded the 14 T cell receptor beta chains listed below, sequenced in a study of shared clonotypes between healthy human individuals. CD45RO-negative cells were positively selected for CCR7, leaving out terminally differentiated effector memory CD45RA+ cells. Clones were sequenced by immunoSEQ multiplex PCR, and TCRdb holds only the in-frame ones, with some missing. The table has hundreds of thousands of clones, around 96% seen once; the top ten hold around 0.1%. The source material was naive CD8+ T cells sorted from blood. All receptors derive from a woman aged 30 to 39 in good health.

J is TRBJ2-4 and V is TRBV5-1; no clear D. This CDR3 comprises 15 residues. V was pared by 5 bases and J by 2 bases, with 14 bases between. The germline CDR1 and CDR2 sequences are SGHRS and YFSETQ. The CDR3 region has the DNA TGCGCCAGCAGACCACGGCCGGGCTCCAAAAACATTCAGTACTTC. It codes for CASRPRPGSKNIQYF.

The V call is TRBV7-9, the J call TRBJ2-7, with D possibly matching TRBD1 (6 bases). Germline V gene data show CDR1 as SEHNR and CDR2 as FQNEAQ (reference sequence). With 4 bases removed from V and 6 bases from J, the gap between germline ends came to 13 bases. This CDR3 is built from 13 residues. This CDR3 is CASSSNPGAEQYF. The DNA for the CDR3 is TGTGCCAGCAGCTCAAACCCAGGGGCCGAGCAGTACTTC.

The rearrangement links TRBV5-5 to TRBJ2-3; the D is unclear. Germline V lookup: CDR1 SGHKS, CDR2 YYEKEE (reference sequence). The CDR3 totals 13 residues. V lost 4 bases and J 4 bases, leaving 10 bases between the germline ends. The CDR3 DNA reads TGTGCCAGCAGCGCCCCCTTCCCAGATACGCAGTATTTT. Amino acid sequence: CASSAPFPDTQYF.

This chain joins TRBV29-1 and TRBJ1-4; no clear D. This CDR3 region has 9 residues. In germline, CDR1 is SQVTM, CDR2 ANQGSEA. V lost 8 bases and J lost 8, with 6 bases in between. Written as DNA, the CDR3 is TGCAGCCCCCGGGAAAAACTGTTTTTT. The encoded protein is CSPREKLFF.

V and J are TRBV6-5 and TRBJ2-7; TRBD2 matches 7 bases. CDR3 length equals 15 residues. V lost 2 bases, J lost 0 bases, and 4 bases stayed unmatched. CDR1 MNHEY and CDR2 SVGAGI come from the germline V gene. CDR3 loop: CASSYPRGSSYEQYF. The CDR3 nucleotides are TGTGCCAGCAGTTACCCGCGCGGGAGCTCCTACGAGCAGTACTTC.

V usage is TRBV27 and J usage is TRBJ2-3; possible D gene TRBD2, 5 bases. Germline CDR1 MNHEY, CDR2 SMNVEV (reference sequence). V lost 7 bases, J lost 4 bases, and 15 bases lay in between. This CDR3 spans 14 amino acids. This chain's CDR3 is CASMEWERSDTQYF. For the CDR3, the DNA is TGTGCCAGCATGGAGTGGGAGAGGTCAGATACGCAGTATTTT.

The V call is TRBV7-2, the J call TRBJ2-1; 9 bases fit TRBD2. Germline CDR1 is SGHTA and CDR2 is FQGNSA. This CDR3 is 14 amino acids long. With V trimmed by 6 bases and J by 9 bases, 9 bases remained unmatched. The CDR3 DNA is TGTGCCAGCAGTAAAATAGCGGGAGTGGTTGAGCAGTTCTTC. This codes for CASSKIAGVVEQFF.

The rearrangement uses TRBV15 and TRBJ1-2, with D possibly TRBD1 on 5 matching bases. V dropped 0 bases and J dropped 5 bases, with 13 bases sitting between them. This CDR3 is built from 15 residues. Germline CDR1 is LNHNV and CDR2 is YYDKDF (reference sequence). CDR3 DNA: TGTGCCACCAGCAGAGATCCCGTACAGGATTATGGCTACACCTTC. As protein: CATSRDPVQDYGYTF.

About this clone: Other DNA sequences of this sample code for an identical CDR3. The chain is built from TRBV2 and TRBJ2-7; 8 bases map to TRBD1. Trimming took 6 bases from V and 6 from J; bases not matched to a gene: 7. The CDR3 has 13 residues. CDR1 and CDR2 (germline): SNHLY, FYNNEI. CDR3 DNA: TGTGCCAGCAGGTCGGGACAGGTACTCGAGCAGTACTTC. Its protein product is CASRSGQVLEQYF.

V is TRBV9 and J is TRBJ2-7, with 7 bases matching TRBD2. CDR1 and CDR2 from the germline V gene are SGDLS and YYNGEE. CDR3 size: 15 residues. V shed 0 bases and J 3 bases; nucleotides not matched to a gene: 6. The CDR3 sequence: CASSVAAGDNYEQYF. CDR3 coding DNA: TGTGCCAGCAGCGTAGCTGCGGGAGACAACTACGAGCAGTACTTC.

The V call is TRBV6-5, the J call TRBJ2-3; D is ambiguous. V was cut by 3 bases and J by 2 bases, with 12 bases left in between. CDR1 is MNHEY, CDR2 SVGAGI, per germline. The CDR3 length is 15 residues. The CDR3 region is CASSYTAGFTDTQYF. The DNA for the CDR3 is TGTGCCAGCAGTTATACAGCCGGTTTCACAGATACGCAGTATTTT.

The gene calls are TRBV6-5 and TRBJ1-1; tentatively, D is TRBD1 (5 bases). The CDR3 length is 14 residues. Trimming took 4 bases from V and 1 from J, leaving 10 bases between them. From germline, CDR1 is MNHEY and CDR2 SVGAGI. CDR3 in amino acids: CASSWGRANTEAFF. For the CDR3, the DNA is TGTGCCAGCAGTTGGGGACGAGCGAACACTGAAGCTTTCTTT.

The chain carries TRBV28 and TRBJ1-1; 8 positions agree with TRBD1. Trimming at V came to 3 bases and at J to 3 bases, leaving 18 bases not matched to a gene. The CDR3 totals 19 residues. Germline CDR1 is MDHEN and CDR2 is SYDVKM. CDR3 sequence (DNA): TGTGCCAGCAGTTTGCCCTCCGGACAGGGCGATCTGTCGGACACTGAAGCTTTCTTT. Its translation: CASSLPSGQGDLSDTEAFF. Full variable domain (remainder filled in from reference TRBV28 and TRBJ1-1): DVKVTQSSRYLVKRTGEKVFLECVQDMDHENMFWYRQDPGLGLRLIYFSYDVKMKEKGDIPEGYSVSREKKERFSLILESASTNQTSMYLCASSLPSGQGDLSDTEAFFGQGTRLTVV.

This rearrangement joins TRBV7-3 to TRBJ2-5; 7 bases agree with TRBD1. The CDR3 runs to 14 residues. J lost 3 bases, V lost 2 bases, and 3 bases had no gene match. Germline loops: CDR1 SGHTA, CDR2 FQGTGA. The CDR3 spells CASSLSGTEETQYF. DNA for the CDR3: TGTGCCAGCAGCTTATCTGGGACAGAAGAGACCCAGTACTTC.